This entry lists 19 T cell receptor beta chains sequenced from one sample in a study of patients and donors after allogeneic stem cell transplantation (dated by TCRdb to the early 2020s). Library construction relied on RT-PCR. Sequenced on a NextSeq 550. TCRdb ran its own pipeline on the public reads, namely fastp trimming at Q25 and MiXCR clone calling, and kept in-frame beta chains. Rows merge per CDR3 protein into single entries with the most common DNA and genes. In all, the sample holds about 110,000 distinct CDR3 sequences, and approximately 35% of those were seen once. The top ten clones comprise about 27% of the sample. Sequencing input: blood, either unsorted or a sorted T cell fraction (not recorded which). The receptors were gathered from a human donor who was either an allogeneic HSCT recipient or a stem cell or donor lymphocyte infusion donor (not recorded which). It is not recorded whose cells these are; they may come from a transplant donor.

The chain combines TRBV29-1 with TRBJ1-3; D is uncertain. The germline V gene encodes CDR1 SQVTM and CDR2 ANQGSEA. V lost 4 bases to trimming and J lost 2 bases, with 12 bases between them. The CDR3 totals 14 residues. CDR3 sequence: CSVVWGDPGNTIYF. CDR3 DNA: TGCAGCGTTGTGTGGGGTGATCCTGGAAACACCATATATTTT.

The CDR3 spells CATSRGSRYSGNTIYF. CDR3 bases: TGTGCCACCAGCAGAGGAAGCCGGTACTCTGGAAACACCATATATTTT. The rearrangement joins TRBV15 to TRBJ1-3; D remains unclear. V lost 1 base and J 0 bases, leaving 10 bases between the germline ends. Germline loops: CDR1 LNHNV, CDR2 YYDKDF (reference sequence). This CDR3 comprises 16 residues. Together with reference TRBV15 and TRBJ1-3, the CDR3 gives the full variable domain: DAMVIQNPRYQVTQFGKPVTLSCSQTLNHNVMYWYQQKSSQAPKLLFHYYDKDFNNEADTPDNFQSRRPNTSFCFLDIRSPGLGDTAMYLCATSRGSRYSGNTIYFGEGSWLTVV.

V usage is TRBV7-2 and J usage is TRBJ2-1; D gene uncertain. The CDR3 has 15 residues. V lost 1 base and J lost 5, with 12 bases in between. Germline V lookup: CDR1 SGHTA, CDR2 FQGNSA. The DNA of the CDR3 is TGTGCCAGCAGCTTAGAGGGCACAACTCACAATGAGCAGTTCTTC. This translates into CASSLEGTTHNEQFF.

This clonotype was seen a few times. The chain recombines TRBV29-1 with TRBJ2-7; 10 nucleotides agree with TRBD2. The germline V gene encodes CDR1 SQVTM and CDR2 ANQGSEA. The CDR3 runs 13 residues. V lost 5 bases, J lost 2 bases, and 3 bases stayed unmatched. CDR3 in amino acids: CSVRTSGTYEQYF. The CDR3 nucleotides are TGCAGCGTTCGGACTAGCGGAACCTACGAGCAGTACTTC.

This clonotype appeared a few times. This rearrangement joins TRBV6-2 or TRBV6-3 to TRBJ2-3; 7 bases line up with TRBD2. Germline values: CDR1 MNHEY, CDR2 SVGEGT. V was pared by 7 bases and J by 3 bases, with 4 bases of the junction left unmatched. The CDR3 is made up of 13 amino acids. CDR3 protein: CASMDGRTDTQYF. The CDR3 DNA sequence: TGTGCCAGCATGGACGGGAGGACAGATACGCAGTATTTT.

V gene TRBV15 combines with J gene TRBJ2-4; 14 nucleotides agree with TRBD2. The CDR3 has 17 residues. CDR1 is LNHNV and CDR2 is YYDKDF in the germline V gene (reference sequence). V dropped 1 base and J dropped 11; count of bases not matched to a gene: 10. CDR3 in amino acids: CATSRAGLAGVGIVQYF. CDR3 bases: TGTGCCACCAGCAGAGCGGGACTAGCGGGAGTTGGGATAGTTCAGTACTTC.

The CDR3 nucleotides are TGTGCCAGCAGTGGGGGACTAGCGGGAGGCTCTAAGCAGTTCTTC. Residues: CASSGGLAGGSKQFF. This rearrangement joins TRBV6-1 to TRBJ2-1; 15 bases are a match to TRBD2. The ends lost 4 bases at V and 11 bases at J; junction bases unmatched: 6. CDR3 length: 15 amino acids. Germline CDR1 and CDR2: MNHNS and SASEGT.

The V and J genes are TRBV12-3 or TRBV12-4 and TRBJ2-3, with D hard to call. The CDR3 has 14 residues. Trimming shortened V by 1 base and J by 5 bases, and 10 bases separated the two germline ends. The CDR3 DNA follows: TGTGCCAGCAGTTTAGTAGGTCCGGGAGATACGCAGTATTTT. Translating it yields CASSLVGPGDTQYF.

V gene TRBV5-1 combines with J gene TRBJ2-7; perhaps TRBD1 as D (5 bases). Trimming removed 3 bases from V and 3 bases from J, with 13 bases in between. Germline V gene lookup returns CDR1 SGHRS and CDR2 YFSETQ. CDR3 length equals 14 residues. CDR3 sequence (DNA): TGCGCCAGCAGCTGGGGCGAGGTTGGCTACGAGCAGTACTTC. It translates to CASSWGEVGYEQYF. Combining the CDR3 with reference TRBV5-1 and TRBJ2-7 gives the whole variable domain KAGVTQTPRYLIKTRGQQVTLSCSPISGHRSVSWYQQTPGQGLQFLFEYFSETQRNKGNFPGRFSGRQFSNSRSEMNVSTLELGDSALYLCASSWGEVGYEQYFGPGTRLTVT.

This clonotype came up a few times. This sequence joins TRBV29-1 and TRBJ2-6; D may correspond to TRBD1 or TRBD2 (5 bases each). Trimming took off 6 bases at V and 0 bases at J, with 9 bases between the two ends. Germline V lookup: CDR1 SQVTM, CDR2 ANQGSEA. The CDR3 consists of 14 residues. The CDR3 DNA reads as TGCAGCGTGGCAGGGAGCTCTGGGGCCAACGTCCTGACTTTC. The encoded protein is CSVAGSSGANVLTF.

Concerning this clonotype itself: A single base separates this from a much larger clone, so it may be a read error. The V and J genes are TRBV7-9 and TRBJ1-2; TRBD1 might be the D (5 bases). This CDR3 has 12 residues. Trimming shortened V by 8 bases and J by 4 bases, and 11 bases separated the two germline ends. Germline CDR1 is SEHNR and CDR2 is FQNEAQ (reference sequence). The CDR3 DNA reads TGTGCCAGCTTAGACAGCCCCTATGGCTACACCTTC. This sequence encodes CASLDSPYGYTF.

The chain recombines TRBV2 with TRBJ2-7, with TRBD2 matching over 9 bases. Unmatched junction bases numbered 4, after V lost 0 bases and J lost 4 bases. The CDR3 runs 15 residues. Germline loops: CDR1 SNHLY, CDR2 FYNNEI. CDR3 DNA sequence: TGTGCCAGCAGTGAAGCGCTAGCGGGAAGATACGAGCAGTACTTC. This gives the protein CASSEALAGRYEQYF. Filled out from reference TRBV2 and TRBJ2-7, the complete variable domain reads EPEVTQTPSHQVTQMGQEVILRCVPISNHLYFYWYRQILGQKVEFLVSFYNNEISEKSEIFDDQFSVERPDGSNFTLKIRSTKLEDSAMYFCASSEALAGRYEQYFGPGTRLTVT.

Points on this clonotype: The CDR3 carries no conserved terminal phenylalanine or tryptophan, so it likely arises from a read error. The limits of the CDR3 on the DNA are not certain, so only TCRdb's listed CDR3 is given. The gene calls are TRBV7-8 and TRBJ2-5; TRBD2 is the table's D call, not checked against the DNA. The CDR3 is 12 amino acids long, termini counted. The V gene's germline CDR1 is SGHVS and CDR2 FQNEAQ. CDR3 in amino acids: CASSLAGGGLAL.

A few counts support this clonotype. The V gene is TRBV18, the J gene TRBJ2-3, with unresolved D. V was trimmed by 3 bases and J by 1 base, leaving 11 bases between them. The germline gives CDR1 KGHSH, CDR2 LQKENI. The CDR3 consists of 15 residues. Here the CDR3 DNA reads TGTGCCAGCTCACCTTCTGGAAGACGCACAGATACGCAGTATTTT. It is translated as CASSPSGRRTDTQYF.

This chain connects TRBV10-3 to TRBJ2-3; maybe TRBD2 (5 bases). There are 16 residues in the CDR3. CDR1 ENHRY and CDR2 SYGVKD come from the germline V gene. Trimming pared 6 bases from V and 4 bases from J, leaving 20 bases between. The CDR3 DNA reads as TGTGCCATCAGCGGAGTTAGTGGGAGAGGTGCAGATACGCAGTATTTT. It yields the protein CAISGVSGRGADTQYF.

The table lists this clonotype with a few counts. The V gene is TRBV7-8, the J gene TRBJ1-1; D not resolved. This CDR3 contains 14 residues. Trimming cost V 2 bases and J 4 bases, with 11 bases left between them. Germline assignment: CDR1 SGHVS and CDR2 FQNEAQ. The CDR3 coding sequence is TGTGCCAGCAGCTTAAGGCTAGGTGGCACTGAAGCTTTCTTT. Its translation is CASSLRLGGTEAFF.

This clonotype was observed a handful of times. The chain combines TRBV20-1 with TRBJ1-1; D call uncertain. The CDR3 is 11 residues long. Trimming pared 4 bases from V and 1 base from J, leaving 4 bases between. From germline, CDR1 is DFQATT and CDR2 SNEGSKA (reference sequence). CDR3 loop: CSATPNTEAFF. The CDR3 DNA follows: TGCAGTGCTACTCCGAACACTGAAGCTTTCTTT.

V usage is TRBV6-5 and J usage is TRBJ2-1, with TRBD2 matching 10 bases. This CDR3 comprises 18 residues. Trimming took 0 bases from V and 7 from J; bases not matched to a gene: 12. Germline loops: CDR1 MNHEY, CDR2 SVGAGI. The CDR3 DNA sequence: TGTGCCAGCAGTTACTCGAAACCCCCTAGCGGGAGAACGAATGAGCAGTTCTTC. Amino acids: CASSYSKPPSGRTNEQFF.

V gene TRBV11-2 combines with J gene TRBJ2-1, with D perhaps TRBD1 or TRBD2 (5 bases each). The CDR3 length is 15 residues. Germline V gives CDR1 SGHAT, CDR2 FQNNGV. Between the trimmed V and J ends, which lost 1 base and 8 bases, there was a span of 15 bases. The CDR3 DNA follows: TGTGCCAGCAGCTTAGTACGGGACCAGATCTATGAGCAGTTCTTC. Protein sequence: CASSLVRDQIYEQFF.